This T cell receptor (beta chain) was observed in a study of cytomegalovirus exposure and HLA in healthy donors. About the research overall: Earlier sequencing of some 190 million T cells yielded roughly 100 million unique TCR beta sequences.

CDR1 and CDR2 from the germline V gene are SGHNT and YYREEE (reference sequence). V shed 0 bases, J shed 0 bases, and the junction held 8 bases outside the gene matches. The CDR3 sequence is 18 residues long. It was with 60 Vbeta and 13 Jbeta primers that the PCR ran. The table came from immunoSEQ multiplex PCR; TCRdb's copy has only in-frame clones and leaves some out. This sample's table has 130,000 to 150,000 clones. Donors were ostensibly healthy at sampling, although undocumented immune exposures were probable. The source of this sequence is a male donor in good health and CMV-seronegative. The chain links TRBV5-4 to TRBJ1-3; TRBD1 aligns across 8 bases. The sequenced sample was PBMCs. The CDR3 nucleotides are TGTGCCAGCAGCTTGGCTAGGGACAGGAAGAGCTCTGGAAACACCATATATTTT. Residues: CASSLARDRKSSGNTIYF.